Listed below are T cell receptor beta chains from one sample, sequenced in a study of blood T cell repertoires in COVID-19. TCRdb's copy holds only in-frame clones and misses some; the assay was immunoSEQ multiplex PCR. Of about 300,000 clones listed, over 85% are singletons. The source material was peripheral blood. The receptors were sampled from a woman in her twenties or thirties with COVID-19, enrolled during active disease. Both conserved end residues are part of each CDR3. Fields, in order: J gene, clone size, D gene, V gene, CDR3 DNA, CDR3 protein. D genes are given only for firm matches. Rows may omit the clone size; those that give it use once, few, many or a size class.

>TRBJ2-5|few|TRBD2|TRBV6-1
TGTGCCAGCAGTGAATTTAGCGGGGGGGCGGAGACCCAGTACTTC
CASSEFSGGAETQYF
>TRBJ1-2|.|.|TRBV24-1
TGTGCCACCCGACCGGGGTTGGGGTATGGCTACACCTTC
CATRPGLGYGYTF
>TRBJ1-5|.|.|TRBV6-5
TGTGCCAGCAGGTTCCGCCAGGGTGGGAATCAGCCCCAGCATTTT
CASRFRQGGNQPQHF
>TRBJ1-1|.|.|TRBV29-1
TGCAGCGTGGGGTCGGGGGGCGTCACTGAAGCTTTCTTT
CSVGSGGVTEAFF
>TRBJ2-5|few|.|TRBV18
TGTGCCAGCTCACCAGTCCAGGGCCGATGGGGGACCCAGTACTTC
CASSPVQGRWGTQYF
>TRBJ1-2|.|TRBD1|TRBV5-4
TGTGCCAGCAGCCCCCAAGGACAGGGCAAGTATGGCTACACCTTC
CASSPQGQGKYGYTF
>TRBJ2-5|.|TRBD1|TRBV28
TGTGCCAGCAGTTCTACAGGGACAGGGGAAGAGACCCAGTACTTC
CASSSTGTGEETQYF
>TRBJ1-4|.|.|TRBV6-6
TGTGCCAGCGCCTCTTCAGGGGTTGGCGAAAAACTGTTTTTT
CASASSGVGEKLFF
>TRBJ2-7|.|TRBD2|TRBV6-5
TGTGCCAGCAGTAGGACTAGCGGGTTGTACGAGCAGTACTTC
CASSRTSGLYEQYF
>TRBJ1-1|.|.|TRBV12-2
TGTGCAAGTCGCTTAGGGATCGCACAGGGGATCACTGAAGCTTTCTTT
CASRLGIAQGITEAFF
>TRBJ2-2|.|.|TRBV30
TGTGCCTGGAGTCGGACAAACACCGGGGAGCTGTTTTTT
CAWSRTNTGELFF
>TRBJ2-7|.|.|TRBV6-1
TGTGCCAGCAGTGAAGGTCCGATGACAGGCCGCTACGAGCAGTACTTC
CASSEGPMTGRYEQYF
>TRBJ2-3|.|TRBD2|TRBV27
TGTGCCAGCGGTCTGGCGGGGGTTAGCACAGATACGCAGTATTTT
CASGLAGVSTDTQYF
>TRBJ2-5|.|TRBD2|TRBV2
TGTGCCAGCAGTAGGACTAGCGGGGCCCCCGGGGAGACCCAGTACTTC
CASSRTSGAPGETQYF
>TRBJ1-1|.|TRBD1|TRBV6-1
TGTGCCAGCATTACGGACAGGGGGCCCCTAGAAGCTTTCTTT
CASITDRGPLEAFF
>TRBJ2-1|.|TRBD2|TRBV12-5
TGTGCTAGTGGTGCTAGCGGGGGAGGGTATGAGCAGTTCTTC
CASGASGGGYEQFF
>TRBJ1-5|few|TRBD1|TRBV6-5
TGTGCCAGCAGTTACAACGACAGGGGAAATCAGCCCCAGCATTTT
CASSYNDRGNQPQHF
>TRBJ2-2|.|TRBD1|TRBV6-5
TGTGCCACCCCTTCCGGGACAGGAGAGACCGGGGAGCTGTTTTTT
CATPSGTGETGELFF
>TRBJ2-1|.|TRBD1|TRBV6-1
TGTGCCAGCAGTGACCGGGACAGGGGCCCTAATGAGCAGTTCTTC
CASSDRDRGPNEQFF
>TRBJ2-2|.|TRBD2|TRBV9
TGTGCCAGCAGCCAAGGGACTAGCGGGGGGGCTAGGACCGGGGAGCTGTTTTTT
CASSQGTSGGARTGELFF
>TRBJ2-5|.|.|TRBV7-2
TGTGCCAGCAGCTTAGTCTCAGGGCAGCTGGAGACCCAGTACTTC
CASSLVSGQLETQYF